These 10 T cell receptor beta chains came from one sample sequenced in a study of cytomegalovirus exposure and HLA in healthy donors. The study ran its PCR with 60 Vbeta and 13 Jbeta primers. TCRdb's copy holds only in-frame clones and misses some; the assay was immunoSEQ multiplex PCR. The sample yields some 180,000 clones, 76% seen once. Sequencing was performed on PBMCs. Receptor source: a man aged 18-30 years in good health and CMV-seronegative.

In nucleotides, the CDR3 is TGTGCCAGCAGTGACCGTCCCGAGCAGTACTTC. This sequence encodes CASSDRPEQYF. V is TRBV2 and J is TRBJ2-7; D call uncertain. V was clipped by 3 bases and J by 6 bases, with 6 bases between them. The CDR3 contains 11 residues. Germline CDR1 reads SNHLY; CDR2 reads FYNNEI.

This clone has a handful of counts. The chain employs TRBV30 and TRBJ2-1; 12 bases are shared with TRBD2. Germline CDR1 and CDR2: GTSNPN and SVGIG (reference sequence). There are 18 residues in the CDR3. V lost 2 bases and J lost 2; bases outside the gene matches: 10. CDR3 in amino acids: CAWSPSRTSGKAYNEQFF. CDR3 sequence (DNA): TGTGCCTGGAGTCCTTCCCGGACTAGCGGGAAAGCCTACAATGAGCAGTTCTTC.

This clone was seen a few times. CDR3 in amino acids: CASSPGTGGKRNQPQHF. The CDR3 DNA is TGTGCCAGCAGTCCCGGGACAGGGGGAAAGAGGAATCAGCCCCAGCATTTT. The rearrangement uses TRBV27 and TRBJ1-5; 11 bases agree with TRBD1. V was clipped by 5 bases and J by 4 bases; unmatched bases: 10. The CDR3 is 17 amino acids. The V gene's germline CDR1 is MNHEY and CDR2 SMNVEV (reference sequence).

Of note for this clone: One end of the junction does not line up with germline, which may come from a read error. The chain couples TRBV6-1 to TRBJ1-5, with 9 positions matching TRBD1. The CDR3 loop spans 17 amino acids. Looked up from germline, CDR1 is MNHNS and CDR2 is SASEGT. The DNA for the CDR3 is TGTGCCAGCAGTGAACCCGCGGTGGACAGGGGCAACCAGCCCCAGCATTTT. As protein: CASSEPAVDRGNQPQHF.

This rearrangement joins TRBV21-1 to TRBJ2-6; TRBD1, the table's D call, was not compared with the DNA. TRBV21-1 is a pseudogene. The CDR3 covers 19 residues. The CDR3 protein is CASRRDEGQGASGANVLTF. CDR3 bases: TGTGCCAGCAGGAGAGATGAGGGACAGGGGGCGTCTGGGGCCAACGTCCTGACTTTC.

The V gene is TRBV7-9, the J gene TRBJ2-7, with a possible D match to TRBD2 (5 bases). Germline CDR1 and CDR2: SEHNR and FQNEAQ (reference sequence). The ends were cut back, 5 bases at V and 2 bases at J, with 10 bases in the middle. The CDR3 has 13 amino acids. The CDR3 loop reads CASSLTGTYEQYF. Here the CDR3 DNA reads TGTGCCAGCAGCCTGACCGGGACCTACGAGCAGTACTTC.

This rearrangement joins TRBV25-1 to TRBJ1-3, with D possibly TRBD1 on 6 matching bases. Trimming took off 8 bases at V and 4 bases at J, with 15 bases between the two ends. Germline loops: CDR1 MGHDK, CDR2 SYGVNS. The CDR3 loop spans 14 amino acids. The CDR3 nucleotides are TGTGCCAGCTTGGACAGCTTAGTAGGAAACACCATATATTTT. This gives the protein CASLDSLVGNTIYF.

The V gene is TRBV27, the J gene TRBJ2-1; D not certain. Trimming removed 3 bases at V and 0 bases at J, with 15 bases between. This CDR3 is built from 17 residues. The germline V gene encodes CDR1 MNHEY and CDR2 SMNVEV (reference sequence). The CDR3: CASSFDYRPSSYNEQFF. In DNA form, the CDR3 reads TGTGCCAGCAGTTTCGATTATCGCCCCAGCTCCTACAATGAGCAGTTCTTC.

For this clone: The junction departs from germline at one end; a sequencing error may be responsible. This chain uses TRBV7-7 with TRBJ2-5; 14 nucleotides line up with TRBD2. Germline CDR1 and CDR2: SSHAT and FNYEAQ (reference sequence). The CDR3 length is 15 residues. In nucleotides, the CDR3 is TGTGCTAGCAGCTTAGGGACTAGCGGGGGAGAGACCCAGTACTTC. Translating it yields CASSLGTSGGETQYF.

This clone was observed a handful of times. V gene TRBV6-5 combines with J gene TRBJ2-7; possible D gene TRBD2, 5 bases. Germline loops: CDR1 MNHEY, CDR2 SVGAGI. CDR3 size: 13 residues. V dropped 6 bases and J dropped 7 bases, with 16 bases sitting between them. The CDR3 nucleotides are TGTGCCAGCAGCGGGGAGTTAGACTGGGAGCAGTACTTC. This translates into CASSGELDWEQYF.